This T cell receptor beta chain was profiled in a study of breast tumors, draining lymph nodes, adjacent tissues. Germline loops: CDR1 SGHNT, CDR2 YENEEA. Trimming stripped 2 bases from V and 3 bases from J, with 15 bases between. This CDR3 has 16 residues. TCRdb re-called the multiplex PCR reads through MiXCR, storing one row per CDR3 protein. The sample lists 65,000 to 80,000 distinct CDR3 sequences; about 20% were seen once. The lymph nodes were axillary draining lymph nodes from breast cancer patients. Whole-study findings and limits: Luminal-like breast cancer showed significantly higher tumor–nontumor repertoire similarity than basal-like. Tumors had less TCR diversity than lymph nodes, more than nontumor tissue.

This clonotype was observed at least ten times. The antigen is undetermined. The sequence was obtained from a female donor with breast cancer. Some clones in this sample may be carry-over from other donors' samples. Sequencing was carried out using axillary lymph node tissue. V usage is TRBV11-3 and J usage is TRBJ2-3; D not certain. The CDR3 protein is CASSLRLGLGTDTQYF. The CDR3 DNA follows: TGTGCCAGCAGCTTAAGGCTAGGGCTGGGAACAGATACGCAGTATTTT.